The 9 T cell receptor beta chains presented below share a single source sample, sequenced in a study of blood T cell repertoires in COVID-19. The method was immunoSEQ multiplex PCR; TCRdb's version includes in-frame clones alone and lacks a portion of them. This table holds hundreds of thousands of clones, about 83% found once. The sample comprised PBMCs or T cells enriched from blood (not recorded which). These receptors all stem from a woman aged 45 to 65 who had recovered from COVID-19.

The chain employs TRBV28 and TRBJ2-7; TRBD1 aligns across 10 bases. V gave up 5 bases and J gave up 9 bases; unmatched junction bases: 13. There are 15 residues in the CDR3. Germline V lookup: CDR1 MDHEN, CDR2 SYDVKM. CDR3 bases: TGTGCCAGCAGTCCGGTCCCGGGACAGGGGCCGGGGCAGTACTTC. Protein sequence: CASSPVPGQGPGQYF.

The chain is built from TRBV18 and TRBJ2-5; D might be TRBD1 (5 bases). The V end was cut by 0 bases, the J end by 4 bases, with 9 bases between. This CDR3 comprises 14 residues. The germline gives CDR1 KGHSH, CDR2 LQKENI. The CDR3 sequence: CASSPPTVGETQYF. The CDR3 nucleotides read TGTGCCAGCTCACCACCGACAGTCGGAGAGACCCAGTACTTC.

The J gene is TRBJ2-1, the V gene TRBV3-1 (or the pseudogene TRBV3-2), with D possibly TRBD2 on 5 matching bases. Germline V lookup: CDR1 LGHDT, CDR2 YNNKEL (reference sequence). This CDR3 is 13 amino acids long. With 5 bases removed from V and 6 bases from J, the gap between germline ends came to 11 bases. CDR3 loop: CASSGFRGNEQFF. DNA of the CDR3: TGTGCCAGCAGCGGCTTTCGGGGCAATGAGCAGTTCTTC.

The chain is built from TRBV7-3 and TRBJ2-3; weak D call: TRBD1 (6 bases). Germline CDR1 is SGHTA and CDR2 is FQGTGA. There are 16 residues in the CDR3. The ends were cut back, 2 bases at V and 1 base at J, with 13 bases in the middle. The CDR3 protein is CASSLPGRGGTDTQYF. CDR3 bases: TGTGCCAGCAGCTTACCGGGCAGGGGCGGCACAGATACGCAGTATTTT.

The chain uses TRBV5-6 and TRBJ2-7; tentatively, D is TRBD1 (5 bases). Between the trimmed V and J ends, which lost 3 bases and 2 bases, there was a span of 18 bases. The CDR3 is 16 amino acids. Per the germline V gene, CDR1 is SGHDT and CDR2 is YYEEEE. As DNA, the CDR3 is TGTGCCAGCAGCTCGGATCAGGGTGGTAGTCCCTACGAGCAGTACTTC. Translating gives CASSSDQGGSPYEQYF.

This chain links TRBV4-1 with TRBJ2-7; 8 positions agree with TRBD1. The CDR3 has 17 amino acids. Germline V gives CDR1 MGHRA, CDR2 YSYEKL. V shed 2 bases, J shed 2 bases, and the junction held 11 bases outside the gene matches. The CDR3 reads CASSQWSTGTGTYEQYF. The CDR3, as DNA: TGCGCCAGCAGCCAATGGTCCACGGGGACAGGAACCTACGAGCAGTACTTC.

The rearrangement links TRBV6-5 to TRBJ2-7; TRBD1 matches at 8 bases. The J segment lost 3 bases and the V segment lost 2 bases, leaving 6 bases of the junction unmatched. Germline CDR1 reads MNHEY; CDR2 reads SVGAGI. CDR3 size: 15 residues. CDR3 nucleotide sequence: TGTGCCAGCAGTTACACCGGACAGGGAGTCTACGAGCAGTACTTC. Protein sequence: CASSYTGQGVYEQYF.

The chain links TRBV18 to TRBJ2-5, with D maybe TRBD2 (7 bases). Trimming removed 1 base at V and 5 bases at J, with 11 bases between. CDR3 length: 14 residues. From germline, CDR1 is KGHSH and CDR2 LQKENI. As DNA, the CDR3 is TGTGCCAGCTCACCACGCGGGGGCGACGAGACCCAGTACTTC. This sequence encodes CASSPRGGDETQYF.

The genes are TRBV9 and TRBJ2-2, with TRBD1 matching over 8 bases. Trimming at V came to 4 bases and at J to 3 bases, leaving 8 bases not matched to a gene. CDR1 is SGDLS, CDR2 YYNGEE, per germline. This CDR3 has 16 residues. The CDR3 region has the DNA TGTGCCAGCAGCATACAGACAGGGGTGTACACCGGGGAGCTGTTTTTT. Translated, it gives CASSIQTGVYTGELFF.